Listed below are T cell receptor beta chains from one sample, sequenced in a study of CD8 T cells in Susac syndrome. TCRdb reprocessed the immunoSEQ multiplex PCR reads with MiXCR, giving one entry per CDR3 protein. This table holds about 130,000 distinct CDR3 sequences, 90% to 95% found once. The sequenced sample consisted of CD4+ T cells from PBMCs. Receptor source: a human donor in good health. CDR3s include the opening cysteine and the closing phenylalanine or tryptophan. D genes are given only for firm matches. Expanded clones are given a class, and other clones once, few, many or no size at all.

clone size	D gene	V gene	CDR3 length	J gene	CDR3 DNA	CDR3 protein
-	-	TRBV10-3	13	TRBJ2-5	TGTGCCATCAGTGATGCGGCCCAAGAGACCCAGTACTTC	CAISDAAQETQYF
-	TRBD1	TRBV5-1	15	TRBJ2-7	TGCGCCAGCAGCTCCTCCGGGACAGTCTCGGGGGAGCAGTACTTC	CASSSSGTVSGEQYF
-	TRBD1	TRBV4-1	15	TRBJ1-1	TGCGCCAGCAGGCAACCCGGGACAGGGAACACTGAAGCTTTCTTT	CASRQPGTGNTEAFF
-	-	TRBV6-5	12	TRBJ2-7	TGTGCCAGCGGCAGGGGGGCCTACGAGCAGTACTTC	CASGRGAYEQYF
-	-	TRBV7-2	16	TRBJ2-6	TGTGCCAGCAGGTCCGCTGGAGGGGCTGGGGCCAACGTCCTGACTTTC	CASRSAGGAGANVLTF
-	TRBD2	TRBV30	14	TRBJ2-1	TGTGCCTGGAGTGTACCTGGGACTAGCGGGAGTCGGTTCTTC	CAWSVPGTSGSRFF
-	-	TRBV3-1	12	TRBJ1-2	TGTGCCAGCCACGAGGCAGATTATGGCTACACCTTC	CASHEADYGYTF
-	TRBD1	TRBV5-1	15	TRBJ2-3	TGCGCCAGCAGCTTGGACGGACAGGGAACAGATACGCAGTATTTT	CASSLDGQGTDTQYF
-	-	TRBV3-1	12	TRBJ2-1	TGTGCCAGCGGGATAGGGTACAATGAGCAGTTCTTC	CASGIGYNEQFF
once	-	TRBV11-2	15	TRBJ2-7	TGTGCCAGCAGCTTAATCTCCGGGCCGAGGGGCGAGCAGTACTTC	CASSLISGPRGEQYF
-	TRBD2	TRBV30	17	TRBJ2-3	TGTGCCTGGTCCACGGGGGGGGCCCCGACGAACACAGATACGCAGTATTTT	CAWSTGGAPTNTDTQYF
once	-	TRBV5-1	13	TRBJ2-7	TGCGCCAGCAGTCGGAGGGAGAACCACGAGCAGTACTTC	CASSRRENHEQYF
-	-	TRBV4-2	15	TRBJ2-2	TGTGCCAGCAGCCAAGGGAGGGGTGCCACCGGGGAGCTGTTTTTT	CASSQGRGATGELFF
-	-	TRBV20-1	13	TRBJ2-2	TGCAGTGCTCCTGGACAGAACACCGGGGAGCTGTTTTTT	CSAPGQNTGELFF
-	-	TRBV7-9	17	TRBJ2-2	TGTGCCAGCAGCTTTCGCCCAGCGGCAATAGGGACCGGGGAGCTGTTTTTT	CASSFRPAAIGTGELFF
-	-	TRBV28	14	TRBJ2-7	TGTGCCAGCAAGGAGGGACAGAACTCCTACGAGCAGTACTTC	CASKEGQNSYEQYF
-	-	TRBV2	13	TRBJ2-7	TGTGCCAGCATCGAGGGGAATCCCTACGAGCAGTACTTC	CASIEGNPYEQYF
-	-	TRBV2	14	TRBJ1-5	TGTGCCAGCAGTTTATTCTATAGCAATCAGCCCCAGCATTTT	CASSLFYSNQPQHF